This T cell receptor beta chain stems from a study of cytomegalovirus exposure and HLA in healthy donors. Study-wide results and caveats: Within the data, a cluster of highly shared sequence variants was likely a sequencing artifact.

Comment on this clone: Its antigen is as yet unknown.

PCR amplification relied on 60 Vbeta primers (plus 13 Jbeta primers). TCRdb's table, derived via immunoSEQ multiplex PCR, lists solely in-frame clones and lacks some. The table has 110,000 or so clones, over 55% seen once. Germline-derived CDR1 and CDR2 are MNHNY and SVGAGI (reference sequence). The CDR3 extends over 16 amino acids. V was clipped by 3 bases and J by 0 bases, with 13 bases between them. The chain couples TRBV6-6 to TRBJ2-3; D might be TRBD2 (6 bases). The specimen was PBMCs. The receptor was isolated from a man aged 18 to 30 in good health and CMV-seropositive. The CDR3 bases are TGTGCCAGCAGTTATTCTAGGGACTCTAGCACAGATACGCAGTATTTT. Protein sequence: CASSYSRDSSTDTQYF.